The next 27 T cell receptor beta chains were all read from a single sample in a study of shared clonotypes between healthy human individuals. The protocol was immunoSEQ multiplex PCR, while the TCRdb copy is restricted to in-frame clones and leaves out a portion. Among about 770,000 clones, 72% were seen once, and the ten largest hold around 1.7%. Material for sequencing was memory CD4+ T cells sorted from blood. Noted subset: CD45RA-negative fraction. These receptor sequences come from a woman aged 30 to 39 in good health.

The V gene is TRBV19, the J gene TRBJ1-1; 8 nucleotides match TRBD1. The CDR3 loop spans 14 amino acids. The germline gives CDR1 LNHDA, CDR2 SQIVND (reference sequence). V was clipped by 5 bases and J by 4 bases; unmatched bases: 6. The CDR3 spells CASSSGQGSTEAFF. CDR3 DNA: TGTGCCAGTAGTTCCGGACAGGGAAGCACTGAAGCTTTCTTT.

This chain uses TRBV28 with TRBJ2-1; 9 bases agree with TRBD1. The CDR3 contains 15 residues. V lost 5 bases and J lost 6; bases outside the gene matches: 8. The V gene's germline CDR1 is MDHEN and CDR2 SYDVKM. CDR3 bases: TGTGCCAGCAGTACCGGGACAGGGACGGTCAATGAGCAGTTCTTC. It yields the protein CASSTGTGTVNEQFF.

V and J are TRBV19 and TRBJ2-1, with 9 bases lining up with TRBD2. Trimming removed 3 bases from V and 10 bases from J; junction bases left unmatched: 10. Germline loops: CDR1 LNHDA, CDR2 SQIVND (reference sequence). The CDR3 is 15 residues long. CDR3 in DNA: TGTGCCAGTAGTATCGGAGGTAGCGGGAGTCGGGAGCAGTTCTTC. Residues: CASSIGGSGSREQFF.

This clone occurred many times. The chain recombines TRBV6-1 with TRBJ2-4, with D possibly TRBD2 on 5 matching bases. CDR3 length equals 14 residues. V was clipped by 3 bases and J by 9 bases, with 15 bases between them. Germline lookup yields CDR1 MNHNS and CDR2 SASEGT. CDR3 in amino acids: CASSDPRGWVIQYF. The DNA of the CDR3 is TGTGCCAGCAGTGATCCTCGGGGTTGGGTCATTCAGTACTTC.

This chain joins TRBV7-9 and TRBJ2-7; D possibly corresponds to TRBD2 (6 bases). Trimming took off 7 bases at V and 6 bases at J, with 19 bases between the two ends. CDR3 size: 14 residues. Germline values: CDR1 SEHNR, CDR2 FQNEAQ (reference sequence). Here the CDR3 reads CASTLGRWDGEQYF. CDR3 nucleotides: TGTGCCAGCACCCTAGGGAGGTGGGACGGCGAGCAGTACTTC.

The V gene is TRBV9, the J gene TRBJ1-2; 10 nucleotides match TRBD1. The length of the CDR3 is 19 residues. The V gene's germline CDR1 is SGDLS and CDR2 YYNGEE. Trimming removed 4 bases from V and 0 bases from J; junction bases left unmatched: 15. The CDR3, as DNA: TGTGCCAGCAGCCGTCAGACAGGGGGCATAAGTCGAACTAACTATGGCTACACCTTC. It is translated as CASSRQTGGISRTNYGYTF.

In DNA, the CDR3 is TGTGCCTTTCCAAGTGGGAGTTCTGGGGCCAACGTCCTGACTTTC. This sequence encodes CAFPSGSSGANVLTF. The chain joins TRBV30 to TRBJ2-6, with D maybe TRBD2 (5 bases). The ends were cut back, 7 bases at V and 1 base at J, with 14 bases in the middle. Germline V CDR1 and CDR2: GTSNPN, SVGIG (reference sequence). The CDR3 spans 15 residues.

The gene calls are TRBV18 and TRBJ1-2, with 8 nucleotides matching TRBD1. V lost 5 bases and J lost 8; bases outside the gene matches: 10. Germline V gives CDR1 KGHSH, CDR2 LQKENI. The CDR3 is made up of 14 amino acids. In DNA form, the CDR3 reads TGTGCCAGCTCATCAGATACAGGGGGAGGAGGCTACACCTTC. This sequence encodes CASSSDTGGGGYTF.

Only one count was recorded for this clone. The chain uses TRBV28 and TRBJ2-5, with TRBD2 matching over 7 bases. The CDR3 is made up of 15 amino acids. The V segment lost 2 bases and the J segment 4 bases; nucleotides outside the gene matches: 7. The germline gives CDR1 MDHEN, CDR2 SYDVKM. CDR3 DNA: TGTGCCAGCAGTTTACCCCTAGCGGCTCCAGAGACCCAGTACTTC. It codes for CASSLPLAAPETQYF.

The chain recombines TRBV4-2 with TRBJ1-5; TRBD1 matches 9 bases. J lost 1 base, V lost 1 base, and 5 bases had no gene match. This CDR3 contains 17 residues. CDR1 and CDR2 from the germline V gene are LGHNA and YNFKEQ. Here the CDR3 DNA reads TGTGCCAGCAGCCAAGGGGACAGGGTTGGAAGCAATCAGCCCCAGCATTTT. This encodes CASSQGDRVGSNQPQHF.

The table lists this clone with a few counts. The chain combines TRBV5-1 with TRBJ1-4; 9 bases are a match to TRBD1. The length of the CDR3 is 14 residues. Germline CDR1 SGHRS, CDR2 YFSETQ. V was pared by 4 bases and J by 8 bases, with 6 bases of the junction left unmatched. In nucleotides, the CDR3 is TGCGCCAGCAGCACCCGGGACAGGGCCGAAAAACTGTTTTTT. Translation gives CASSTRDRAEKLFF. The variable domain in full, completed from reference TRBV5-1 and TRBJ1-4, reads KAGVTQTPRYLIKTRGQQVTLSCSPISGHRSVSWYQQTPGQGLQFLFEYFSETQRNKGNFPGRFSGRQFSNSRSEMNVSTLELGDSALYLCASSTRDRAEKLFFGSGTQLSVL.

The rearrangement joins TRBV28 to TRBJ2-7; the D is unclear. Between the trimmed V and J ends, which lost 1 base and 2 bases, there was a span of 9 bases. This CDR3 has 14 residues. The germline gives CDR1 MDHEN, CDR2 SYDVKM. The CDR3 DNA reads as TGTGCCAGCAGTTTATACGACACCACCTACGAGCAGTACTTC. This codes for CASSLYDTTYEQYF.

The V gene is TRBV30, the J gene TRBJ2-5; D ambiguous. This CDR3 spans 12 amino acids. The V and J ends lost 2 bases and 5 bases respectively, with 9 bases between them. The germline V gene has CDR1 GTSNPN and CDR2 SVGIG (reference sequence). DNA of the CDR3: TGTGCCTGGAGTCACGGGTATGAGACCCAGTACTTC. Residues: CAWSHGYETQYF.

V and J are TRBV30 and TRBJ1-2; 8 nucleotides match TRBD1. V gave up 7 bases and J gave up 2 bases; unmatched junction bases: 9. The CDR3 is made up of 14 amino acids. Per germline, CDR1 GTSNPN and CDR2 SVGIG (reference sequence). CDR3 residues: CASNARGRNYGYTF. CDR3 bases: TGTGCCTCGAACGCCAGGGGGCGAAACTATGGCTACACCTTC.

The V gene is TRBV6-6, the J gene TRBJ2-2, with a weak D call TRBD1 (6 bases). Looked up from germline, CDR1 is MNHNY and CDR2 is SVGAGI (reference sequence). V gave up 4 bases and J gave up 0 bases, with 9 bases separating them. This CDR3 spans 15 amino acids. The DNA for the CDR3 is TGTGCCAGCAGTTCGAGGACAGCGAACACCGGGGAGCTGTTTTTT. The encoded protein is CASSSRTANTGELFF.

This clone appeared a few times. The rearrangement uses TRBV6-1 and TRBJ2-7; D is possibly TRBD1 (6 bases). The CDR3 covers 14 residues. Trimming left V 6 bases short and J 0 bases short, with 12 bases between. The germline V gene encodes CDR1 MNHNS and CDR2 SASEGT. CDR3 in amino acids: CASRGQYNSYEQYF. For the CDR3, the DNA is TGTGCCAGCAGAGGACAGTACAACTCCTACGAGCAGTACTTC.

V usage is TRBV10-1 and J usage is TRBJ1-1, with unresolved D. V dropped 8 bases and J dropped 3 bases, with 10 bases sitting between them. Germline lookup yields CDR1 WNHNN and CDR2 SYGVQD (reference sequence). The CDR3 extends over 12 amino acids. The DNA of the CDR3 is TGCGCCAGCCAAAAAAGGCACACTGAAGCTTTCTTT. Translated: CASQKRHTEAFF.

This clone was detected only a few times. The sample has other DNA sequences that encode this CDR3 too. This sequence joins TRBV28 and TRBJ2-7; 13 bases fit TRBD2. CDR3 length equals 15 residues. The germline V gene has CDR1 MDHEN and CDR2 SYDVKM. The V gene end was trimmed by 2 bases and the J gene end by 2 bases; junction bases not matched to a gene: 0. Written as DNA, the CDR3 is TGTGCCAGCAGTTTAGGGACTAGCGGGACCTACGAGCAGTACTTC. Encoded protein: CASSLGTSGTYEQYF.

V and J are TRBV4-1 and TRBJ2-7; D unresolved. CDR3 length equals 16 residues. Germline CDR1 MGHRA, CDR2 YSYEKL. Trimming left V 1 base short and J 0 bases short, with 13 bases between. This chain's CDR3 is CASSQGVGPSSYEQYF. Written as DNA, the CDR3 is TGCGCCAGCAGCCAAGGGGTCGGGCCTAGCTCCTACGAGCAGTACTTC.

This clone was seen a few times. The chain employs TRBV5-1 and TRBJ2-1; a possible D gene is TRBD2 (5 bases). Germline CDR1 and CDR2: SGHRS and YFSETQ. The V gene lost 7 bases and the J gene lost 7 bases, with 9 bases spanning the gap. This CDR3 region has 11 residues. CDR3 coding DNA: TGCGCCAGCGCGGGCCAGAATGAGCAGTTCTTC. As protein: CASAGQNEQFF.

The rearrangement joins TRBV18 to TRBJ2-7; D call uncertain. The CDR3 contains 13 residues. V lost 8 bases to trimming and J lost 0 bases, with 11 bases between them. The germline CDR1 and CDR2 sequences are KGHSH and LQKENI. In nucleotides, the CDR3 is TGTGCCAGCGGACCCGACGGCTCCTACGAGCAGTACTTC. It yields the protein CASGPDGSYEQYF.

The chain employs TRBV11-2 and TRBJ2-1, with a possible D match to TRBD2 (6 bases). This CDR3 comprises 14 residues. CDR1 is SGHAT, CDR2 FQNNGV, per germline. With 3 bases removed from V and 9 bases from J, the gap between germline ends came to 15 bases. The CDR3 is CASSFVRSRGEQFF. The CDR3 bases are TGTGCCAGCAGCTTTGTTCGTTCGCGGGGTGAGCAGTTCTTC.

Concerning this clone: The same CDR3 arises from other DNA sequences in this sample as well. The chain couples TRBV29-1 to TRBJ1-3; possible D gene TRBD1, 5 bases. Germline CDR1 is SQVTM and CDR2 is ANQGSEA. The CDR3 totals 13 residues. The ends were cut back, 6 bases at V and 1 base at J, with 10 bases in the middle. CDR3 amino acids: CSVERGSGNTIYF. The CDR3 DNA is TGCAGCGTGGAGAGGGGATCTGGAAACACCATATATTTT.

The chain recombines TRBV30 with TRBJ2-6; D possibly corresponds to TRBD2 (5 bases). Trimming shortened V by 2 bases and J by 0 bases, and 11 bases separated the two germline ends. Germline V CDR1 and CDR2: GTSNPN, SVGIG (reference sequence). This CDR3 region has 16 residues. The DNA for the CDR3 is TGTGCCTGGAGTAACCTAGGGAGCTCTGGGGCCAACGTCCTGACTTTC. Translating it yields CAWSNLGSSGANVLTF.

The genes are TRBV5-1 and TRBJ2-7; TRBD1 agrees at 11 bases. CDR3 length: 16 amino acids. Unmatched junction bases numbered 13, after V lost 4 bases and J lost 7 bases. CDR1 SGHRS and CDR2 YFSETQ come from the germline V gene. The CDR3 here is CASSNAGQGASWEQYF. The CDR3 DNA reads TGCGCCAGCAGCAACGCTGGACAGGGGGCGTCGTGGGAGCAGTACTTC.

In its sample, this clone was seen many times. J is TRBJ1-1 and V is TRBV6-5; TRBD1 is a possible D gene (6 bases). Germline V gene lookup returns CDR1 MNHEY and CDR2 SVGAGI. The CDR3 is made up of 12 amino acids. The V gene lost 6 bases and the J gene lost 10 bases, with 15 bases spanning the gap. The CDR3 protein is CASRSTGQGAFF. Here the CDR3 DNA reads TGTGCCAGCAGGTCGACAGGTCAGGGAGCTTTCTTT.

This chain connects TRBV7-9 to TRBJ2-1; 10 positions agree with TRBD2. Trimming cost V 2 bases and J 7 bases; bases outside gene matches: 11. The CDR3 loop spans 17 amino acids. Looked up from germline, CDR1 is SEHNR and CDR2 is FQNEAQ (reference sequence). CDR3 coding DNA: TGTGCCAGCAGCTTATTGGGGGGGTCTAGCGGGAGTAATGAGCAGTTCTTC. Translation: CASSLLGGSSGSNEQFF.